A single sample is the source of the 31 T cell receptor beta chains below, sequenced in a study of blood T cell repertoires in COVID-19. Profiling relied on immunoSEQ multiplex PCR, and the TCRdb table lists in-frame clones only, not all of them. The sample has about 260,000 clones; approximately 89% are singletons. The material sequenced was peripheral blood. Receptors were obtained from a middle-aged man who had recovered from COVID-19.

This clone was detected only once. The V call is TRBV3-1 (or the pseudogene TRBV3-2), the J call TRBJ2-1; D is perhaps TRBD1 (5 bases). This CDR3 region has 16 residues. CDR1 and CDR2 (germline): LGHDT, YNNKEL (reference sequence). Trimming took 0 bases from V and 1 from J, leaving 10 bases between them. The CDR3 spells CASSQELPGSYNEQFF. The CDR3 DNA reads TGTGCCAGCAGCCAAGAGCTGCCAGGGTCCTACAATGAGCAGTTCTTC.

This clone was seen a handful of times. This sequence joins TRBV6-6 and TRBJ1-2, with TRBD1 as a possible D gene (6 bases). Germline lookup yields CDR1 MNHNY and CDR2 SVGAGI (reference sequence). The CDR3 covers 13 residues. Between the trimmed V and J ends, which lost 5 bases and 4 bases, there was a span of 11 bases. The CDR3 here is CASSTGNGYGYTF. In DNA form, the CDR3 reads TGTGCCAGCAGTACAGGGAACGGCTATGGCTACACCTTC.

V usage is TRBV7-9 and J usage is TRBJ1-1, with TRBD1 as a possible D gene (5 bases). Germline-derived CDR1 and CDR2 are SEHNR and FQNEAQ (reference sequence). The CDR3 spans 16 residues. V lost 1 base and J lost 5, with 17 bases in between. The CDR3 DNA reads TGTGCCAGCAGCTTAGGGGGACTGGGGGTTAAGACTGAAGCTTTCTTT. Translated: CASSLGGLGVKTEAFF.

This chain links TRBV6-5 with TRBJ2-5; 13 bases are a match to TRBD2. The CDR3 is 15 residues long. Germline trimming cut 6 bases from V and 7 bases from J; bases unmatched to any gene: 8. CDR1 is MNHEY and CDR2 is SVGAGI in the germline V gene. CDR3 amino acids: CASSPSTSGGVTQYF. CDR3 DNA sequence: TGTGCCAGCAGCCCCTCCACTAGCGGGGGGGTGACCCAGTACTTC.

The CDR3 bases are TGTGCCAGCAGCCCCCAGGGACTAGCGGGATCAAGTGAGCAGTTCTTC. Translation gives CASSPQGLAGSSEQFF. This chain uses TRBV7-3 with TRBJ2-1, with TRBD2 matching over 13 bases. Losses at the gene ends were 5 bases for V and 9 bases for J; bases not matched to a gene: 10. This CDR3 is built from 16 residues. CDR1 and CDR2 from the germline V gene are SGHTA and FQGTGA.

The J gene is TRBJ2-1, the V gene TRBV16, with D perhaps matching TRBD1 (6 bases). Looked up from germline, CDR1 is KGHSY and CDR2 is FQNENV. CDR3 length: 16 amino acids. V dropped 0 bases and J dropped 5 bases, with 14 bases sitting between them. The chain's CDR3 is CASSQSIQGRNNEQFF. The CDR3 DNA reads TGTGCCAGCAGCCAATCGATACAGGGTAGGAACAATGAGCAGTTCTTC.

The chain employs TRBV7-8 and TRBJ1-1; TRBD1 agrees at 11 bases. The CDR3 covers 15 residues. The germline V gene has CDR1 SGHVS and CDR2 FQNEAQ. V was pared by 5 bases and J by 1 base, with 3 bases of the junction left unmatched. CDR3 in amino acids: CASSGDRGENTEAFF. The DNA for the CDR3 is TGTGCCAGCAGCGGGGACAGGGGGGAGAACACTGAAGCTTTCTTT.

This chain links TRBV6-5 with TRBJ1-3; 12 bases map to TRBD1. The CDR3 covers 14 residues. CDR1 is MNHEY and CDR2 is SVGAGI in the germline V gene. V shed 10 bases, J shed 9 bases, and the junction held 10 bases outside the gene matches. The DNA for the CDR3 is TGTGCCACCTTTCCGGGACAGGGGGCAGGCACCATATATTTT. The encoded protein is CATFPGQGAGTIYF.

This clone was counted a few times. The V gene is TRBV4-2, the J gene TRBJ1-5; no firm D call. Trimming took 0 bases from V and 3 from J, leaving 9 bases between them. The CDR3 has 15 amino acids. CDR1 and CDR2 from the germline V gene are LGHNA and YNFKEQ. The CDR3 here is CASSQERTVNQPQHF. CDR3 sequence (DNA): TGTGCCAGCAGCCAAGAGCGAACGGTCAATCAGCCCCAGCATTTT.

The J gene is TRBJ2-7, the V gene TRBV19, with D unresolved. The ends were cut back, 0 bases at V and 2 bases at J, with 5 bases in the middle. The CDR3 runs to 13 residues. Germline-derived CDR1 and CDR2 are LNHDA and SQIVND (reference sequence). CDR3 sequence (DNA): TGTGCCAGTAGTATAGACCTAGCCTACGAGCAGTACTTC. It encodes CASSIDLAYEQYF.

V is TRBV4-1 and J is TRBJ1-6; no clear D gene. V lost 0 bases and J lost 0, with 6 bases in between. Germline V gene lookup returns CDR1 MGHRA and CDR2 YSYEKL. CDR3 size: 16 residues. CDR3 amino acids: CASSQDPSSYNSPLHF. CDR3 coding DNA: TGCGCCAGCAGCCAAGATCCGAGCTCCTATAATTCACCCCTCCACTTT.

In its sample, this clone was seen once. V and J are TRBV10-1 and TRBJ2-3; 9 bases are a match to TRBD2. Germline lookup yields CDR1 WNHNN and CDR2 SYGVQD (reference sequence). The CDR3 consists of 18 residues. Trimming took 6 bases from V and 0 from J; bases not matched to a gene: 13. CDR3 nucleotide sequence: TGCGCCAGCAGCGATGGAGTGTTCGCGGGGGGGAGCACAGATACGCAGTATTTT. The encoded protein is CASSDGVFAGGSTDTQYF.

With respect to this clone: At the DNA level, this CDR3 is encoded by other sequences in the same sample as well. The DNA for the CDR3 is TGTGCCAGCAGTGAGACACGTTACGAGCAGTACTTC. This gives the protein CASSETRYEQYF. The chain joins TRBV2 to TRBJ2-7, with D uncertain. The CDR3 contains 12 residues. With 3 bases removed from V and 4 bases from J, the gap between germline ends came to 7 bases. Germline V CDR1 and CDR2: SNHLY, FYNNEI. Full variable domain (remainder filled in from reference TRBV2 and TRBJ2-7): EPEVTQTPSHQVTQMGQEVILRCVPISNHLYFYWYRQILGQKVEFLVSFYNNEISEKSEIFDDQFSVERPDGSNFTLKIRSTKLEDSAMYFCASSETRYEQYFGPGTRLTVT.

The J gene is TRBJ2-2, the V gene TRBV4-1, with TRBD2 as a possible D gene (7 bases). CDR3 length: 17 amino acids. From germline, CDR1 is MGHRA and CDR2 YSYEKL. V was shortened by 4 bases and J by 3 bases, with 18 bases between the two germline ends. The CDR3 DNA is TGCGCCAGCAGCCCGCGGCAGGGGACTACTGACACCGGGGAGCTGTTTTTT. This translates into CASSPRQGTTDTGELFF.

The chain recombines TRBV7-3 with TRBJ2-1, with TRBD2 identical over 10 bases. This CDR3 spans 17 amino acids. V was clipped by 5 bases and J by 1 base; unmatched bases: 8. The germline gives CDR1 SGHTA, CDR2 FQGTGA. CDR3 nucleotide sequence: TGTGCCAGCAGCCGTCGAGGAGCGGGAGGGTCCTACAATGAGCAGTTCTTC. It specifies CASSRRGAGGSYNEQFF.

V and J are TRBV9 and TRBJ1-4; TRBD1 agrees at 7 bases. V shed 7 bases, J shed 8 bases, and the junction held 11 bases outside the gene matches. This CDR3 has 14 amino acids. Germline lookup yields CDR1 SGDLS and CDR2 YYNGEE. The CDR3 region is CASSGQTIGEKLFF. The CDR3 DNA is TGTGCCAGCTCGGGACAGACGATTGGAGAAAAACTGTTTTTT.

This chain connects TRBV6-4 to TRBJ2-1; 9 nucleotides match TRBD2. Per the germline V gene, CDR1 is MRHNA and CDR2 is SNTAGT. Trimming cost V 2 bases and J 8 bases; bases outside gene matches: 19. The CDR3 sequence is 19 residues long. CDR3 DNA: TGTGCCAGCAGTGACATTTACCGCGGGAGGGCCCAGTCCCACGATGAGCAGTTCTTC. Encoded protein: CASSDIYRGRAQSHDEQFF.

This CDR3 reads CASSLDGDTGELFF. The CDR3 DNA reads as TGTGCCAGCAGCTTAGACGGGGACACCGGGGAGCTGTTTTTT. The V call is TRBV7-2, the J call TRBJ2-2; weak D call: TRBD2 (5 bases). The CDR3 has 14 amino acids. With 1 base removed from V and 3 bases from J, the gap between germline ends came to 6 bases. CDR1 is SGHTA and CDR2 is FQGNSA in the germline V gene.

The rearrangement links TRBV29-1 to TRBJ1-1; the match to TRBD1 covers 7 bases. V trimming: 3 bases; J trimming: 4 bases; junction bases outside the gene matches: 29. The CDR3 sequence is 21 residues long. CDR1 SQVTM and CDR2 ANQGSEA come from the germline V gene. As DNA, the CDR3 is TGCAGCGTTGAGGGCTTTCGACAGGGAGGATCTGTAGGGCATGATGGCACTGAAGCTTTCTTT. This gives the protein CSVEGFRQGGSVGHDGTEAFF.

The chain couples TRBV19 to TRBJ1-5; D unresolved. Germline V gene lookup returns CDR1 LNHDA and CDR2 SQIVND (reference sequence). This CDR3 comprises 11 residues. The germline V and J ends were trimmed by 5 bases and 7 bases, with 6 bases remaining between them. CDR3 DNA: TGTGCCAGTAGTGAGGGCCAGCCCCAGCATTTT. This codes for CASSEGQPQHF.

The rearrangement joins TRBV6-2 or TRBV6-3 to TRBJ2-7, with D possibly TRBD2 on 6 matching bases. CDR3 size: 14 residues. Germline V gene sequence: CDR1 MNHEY, CDR2 SVGEGT. Trimming took off 6 bases at V and 4 bases at J, with 16 bases between the two ends. The CDR3 nucleotides are TGTGCCAGCAGCCCCCCGGGGGTTTATTACGAGCAGTACTTC. Protein product: CASSPPGVYYEQYF.

In DNA, the CDR3 is TGTGCCAGCAGTCCCAAGGGGGCGGGATCTGGAAACACCATATATTTT. Translated: CASSPKGAGSGNTIYF. V and J are TRBV9 and TRBJ1-3; 7 bases fit TRBD1. The CDR3 covers 16 residues. Germline CDR1 and CDR2: SGDLS and YYNGEE. V shed 5 bases, J shed 1 base, and the junction held 9 bases outside the gene matches.

The DNA for the CDR3 is TGCAGCGCACCGGGACAGGGAAACTATGGCTACACCTTC. It yields the protein CSAPGQGNYGYTF. The rearrangement links TRBV29-1 to TRBJ1-2; 9 bases match TRBD1. Trimming cost V 7 bases and J 2 bases; bases outside gene matches: 5. Germline CDR1 is SQVTM and CDR2 is ANQGSEA. This CDR3 contains 13 residues.

About this clone: The sample contains more than one DNA sequence encoding this CDR3. This CDR3 reads CASSTGQGNTGELFF. The CDR3 DNA reads TGTGCCAGTAGTACGGGACAGGGGAACACCGGGGAGCTGTTTTTT. The rearrangement joins TRBV19 to TRBJ2-2; 9 bases agree with TRBD1. CDR1 LNHDA and CDR2 SQIVND come from the germline V gene (reference sequence). V gave up 4 bases and J gave up 1 base; unmatched junction bases: 1. The CDR3 contains 15 residues.

The CDR3 DNA follows: TGTGCCAGCAGCTTAGATCGCGGTCTAGCGGACAATGAGCAGTTCTTC. This translates into CASSLDRGLADNEQFF. This chain joins TRBV11-3 and TRBJ2-1; 7 nucleotides match TRBD2. Germline-derived CDR1 and CDR2 are SGHNT and YENEEA. Trimming at V came to 0 bases and at J to 5 bases, leaving 7 bases not matched to a gene. CDR3 size: 16 residues.

The chain employs TRBV7-9 and TRBJ2-3; TRBD2 agrees at 8 bases. With V trimmed by 1 base and J by 5 bases, 5 bases remained unmatched. The germline gives CDR1 SEHNR, CDR2 FQNEAQ (reference sequence). CDR3 length equals 15 residues. This chain's CDR3 is CASSLGAGARDTQYF. The CDR3 nucleotides read TGTGCCAGCAGCTTAGGAGCGGGAGCGAGAGATACGCAGTATTTT.

V usage is TRBV7-3 and J usage is TRBJ2-2; 7 nucleotides align to TRBD1. CDR3 length: 13 residues. Germline CDR1 is SGHTA and CDR2 is FQGTGA. The junction had 11 bases not matched to a gene; V was cut back by 5 bases and J by 14 bases. This CDR3 reads CASSRDSAGELFF. The DNA for the CDR3 is TGTGCCAGCAGCAGGGACAGCGCCGGTGAACTGTTTTTT.

The chain links TRBV7-8 to TRBJ2-2; 8 positions match TRBD1. The CDR3 is made up of 15 amino acids. J lost 1 base, V lost 8 bases, and 6 bases had no gene match. Per germline, CDR1 SGHVS and CDR2 FQNEAQ. CDR3 DNA sequence: TGTGCCAGCCGATTCGGACAGGGGAACACCGGGGAGCTGTTTTTT. Encoded protein: CASRFGQGNTGELFF.

The rearrangement joins TRBV25-1 to TRBJ2-7, with TRBD1 matching over 7 bases. V was pared by 8 bases and J by 2 bases, with 9 bases of the junction left unmatched. CDR3 length equals 14 residues. Germline V gene sequence: CDR1 MGHDK, CDR2 SYGVNS. DNA for the CDR3: TGTGCCAGCGGGGCTGGGACAGCTCCCTACGAGCAGTACTTC. Translated: CASGAGTAPYEQYF.

There are a few counts of this clone. The rearrangement joins TRBV2 to TRBJ1-4; the match to TRBD1 covers 7 bases. The CDR3 loop spans 15 amino acids. CDR1 SNHLY and CDR2 FYNNEI come from the germline V gene. J was trimmed by 2 bases and V by 6 bases; bases with no gene match: 6. The CDR3 nucleotides are TGTGCCAGCAGCTCCGGACAGGCTACTAATGAAAAACTGTTTTTT. Protein sequence: CASSSGQATNEKLFF.

This clone has a handful of counts. This chain links TRBV11-2 with TRBJ2-7; no firm D call. Germline V gives CDR1 SGHAT, CDR2 FQNNGV. The CDR3 has 16 amino acids. The germline V and J ends were trimmed by 1 base and 0 bases, with 13 bases remaining between them. CDR3 in amino acids: CASSLGMGPSSYEQYF. CDR3 coding DNA: TGTGCCAGCAGCTTAGGGATGGGTCCTAGCTCCTACGAGCAGTACTTC.